The 23 T cell receptor beta chains below were found in one sample sequenced in a study of T-cell reconstitution after alpha-beta-depleted transplantation in children. TCRbeta library preparation incorporated unique molecular identifiers. Using its own MiXCR run on the PCR reads, TCRdb lists one record per CDR3 protein. The sample shows roughly 570,000 distinct CDR3 sequences, 25% to 30% of them seen only once. Sample: PBMCs, taken before TCRalphabeta/CD19-depleted stem cell transplant. The receptor source for this set is a boy less than two years old with Wiskott-Aldrich syndrome, due to receive a stem cell transplant.

V usage is TRBV18 and J usage is TRBJ2-1; no clear D gene. CDR3 length: 16 residues. The V and J ends lost 3 bases and 0 bases respectively, with 12 bases between them. Germline V gene data show CDR1 as KGHSH and CDR2 as LQKENI. DNA of the CDR3: TGTGCCAGCTCACCGGGTCGGAAGCGCTCCTACAATGAGCAGTTCTTC. Translated: CASSPGRKRSYNEQFF.

In this sample, this clonotype turned up a few times. The V and J genes are TRBV4-1 and TRBJ2-5; perhaps TRBD2 as D (5 bases). Per the germline V gene, CDR1 is MGHRA and CDR2 is YSYEKL. Trimming stripped 0 bases from V and 4 bases from J, with 9 bases between. The CDR3 runs 14 residues. Written as DNA, the CDR3 is TGCGCCAGCAGCCAAGAAACTAGTAGAGAGACCCAGTACTTC. Its protein is CASSQETSRETQYF.

This chain uses TRBV7-6 with TRBJ2-2; 7 nucleotides agree with TRBD2. CDR1 is SGHVS, CDR2 FNYEAQ, per germline. This CDR3 has 16 residues. With V trimmed by 5 bases and J by 4 bases, 10 bases remained unmatched. In DNA, the CDR3 is TGTGCCAGCAGCGACCTGCTAGCGGATGGCACCGGGGAGCTGTTTTTT. It translates to CASSDLLADGTGELFF.

The chain employs TRBV5-1 and TRBJ2-3; maybe TRBD1 (6 bases). Trimming took 7 bases from V and 5 from J, leaving 14 bases between them. Germline CDR1 is SGHRS and CDR2 is YFSETQ. CDR3 size: 13 residues. CDR3 loop: CASGWTAIDTQYF. The CDR3 nucleotides are TGCGCCAGCGGATGGACAGCTATAGATACGCAGTATTTT.

The rearrangement joins TRBV10-3 to TRBJ2-1; 9 nucleotides agree with TRBD1. The CDR3 contains 20 residues. V lost 6 bases, J lost 0 bases, and 18 bases stayed unmatched. CDR1 and CDR2 (germline): ENHRY, SYGVKD. This chain's CDR3 is CAIRVRPGQGTTNSYNEQFF. Written as DNA, the CDR3 is TGTGCCATCAGGGTGCGTCCGGGACAGGGCACAACCAACTCCTACAATGAGCAGTTCTTC.

The chain recombines TRBV7-9 with TRBJ1-6, with 9 bases aligning to TRBD1. V dropped 0 bases and J dropped 7; count of bases not matched to a gene: 4. Germline CDR1 SEHNR, CDR2 FQNEAQ (reference sequence). The CDR3 runs to 16 residues. CDR3 region: CASSLASGTGNSPLHF. In DNA form, the CDR3 reads TGTGCCAGCAGCTTAGCCTCTGGGACAGGGAATTCACCCCTCCACTTT.

This clonotype was seen a handful of times. V is TRBV7-2 and J is TRBJ2-3; 8 bases match TRBD1. This CDR3 contains 15 residues. V lost 4 bases to trimming and J lost 3 bases; unmatched junction nucleotides: 6. Germline CDR1 SGHTA, CDR2 FQGNSA. The CDR3 loop is CASSSRGRGTDTQYF. The CDR3 DNA sequence: TGTGCCAGCAGCTCCAGGGGGCGAGGGACAGATACGCAGTATTTT.

Ten or more counts support this clonotype. The chain links TRBV5-1 to TRBJ2-1, with 11 bases aligning to TRBD2. CDR3 length: 15 amino acids. The junction had 10 bases not matched to a gene; V was cut back by 4 bases and J by 10 bases. Per germline, CDR1 SGHRS and CDR2 YFSETQ. The CDR3 is CASSAGLAGIKEQFF. The CDR3 DNA reads TGCGCCAGCAGCGCCGGACTAGCGGGTATAAAGGAGCAGTTCTTC. Looking up the rest from reference TRBV5-1 and TRBJ2-1 gives the full variable domain: KAGVTQTPRYLIKTRGQQVTLSCSPISGHRSVSWYQQTPGQGLQFLFEYFSETQRNKGNFPGRFSGRQFSNSRSEMNVSTLELGDSALYLCASSAGLAGIKEQFFGPGTRLTVL.

V is TRBV28 and J is TRBJ1-5; D is unclear. The CDR3 spans 14 residues. Trimming cost V 3 bases and J 4 bases, with 10 bases left between them. Germline V gene sequence: CDR1 MDHEN, CDR2 SYDVKM. CDR3 sequence: CASSLVAGNQPQHF. The DNA of the CDR3 is TGTGCCAGCAGTTTGGTCGCGGGTAATCAGCCCCAGCATTTT.

The chain has TRBV5-1 and TRBJ2-7, with D hard to call. Between the trimmed V and J ends, which lost 4 bases and 1 base, there was a span of 15 bases. Germline CDR1 and CDR2: SGHRS and YFSETQ. This CDR3 comprises 15 residues. CDR3 DNA: TGCGCCAGCAGCCCGGCTCTGGGGTCTTCCTACGAGCAGTACTTC. As protein: CASSPALGSSYEQYF.

J is TRBJ2-3 and V is TRBV12-3 or TRBV12-4; a weak D match, TRBD2 (5 bases). With 7 bases removed from V and 12 bases from J, the gap between germline ends came to 20 bases. The CDR3 loop spans 13 amino acids. CDR3 sequence reads: CASTLGDSTEQYF. The CDR3 DNA reads TGTGCCAGCACCCTGGGAGACTCTACCGAACAGTATTTT.

The chain carries TRBV5-1 and TRBJ2-5; 9 bases align to TRBD2. Trimming cost V 4 bases and J 6 bases; bases outside gene matches: 19. The CDR3 runs 18 residues. From germline, CDR1 is SGHRS and CDR2 YFSETQ. The DNA of the CDR3 is TGCGCCAGCAGCCCCTCTCCGGGGCTAGCGGGAACCGGAAAGACCCAGTACTTC. Translating gives CASSPSPGLAGTGKTQYF.

This rearrangement joins TRBV12-3 or TRBV12-4 to TRBJ2-3, with 7 bases identical to TRBD1. V dropped 2 bases and J dropped 1; count of bases not matched to a gene: 9. This CDR3 has 17 amino acids. CDR3 residues: CASSLSPRTGGTDTQYF. CDR3 nucleotides: TGTGCCAGCAGTTTAAGCCCCCGGACAGGCGGCACAGATACGCAGTATTTT.

This chain joins TRBV20-1 and TRBJ1-2; a weak D match, TRBD1 (6 bases). The CDR3 length is 12 residues. The germline V gene encodes CDR1 DFQATT and CDR2 SNEGSKA (reference sequence). Trimming cost V 1 base and J 8 bases, with 11 bases left between them. CDR3 coding DNA: TGCAGTGCTAGAGCGGGGGACATCGGCTACACCTTC. Translating it yields CSARAGDIGYTF.

The chain uses TRBV5-1 and TRBJ2-2; 10 positions match TRBD2. V shed 4 bases and J 5 bases; nucleotides not matched to a gene: 5. Germline-derived CDR1 and CDR2 are SGHRS and YFSETQ. The CDR3 totals 15 residues. Here the CDR3 reads CASSGGLAPTGELFF. The CDR3 DNA follows: TGCGCCAGCAGCGGGGGACTAGCGCCGACCGGGGAGCTGTTTTTT.

The V and J genes are TRBV9 and TRBJ2-5; the match to TRBD2 covers 14 bases. J lost 4 bases, V lost 0 bases, and 2 bases had no gene match. CDR3 length equals 16 residues. Germline V gives CDR1 SGDLS, CDR2 YYNGEE. This chain's CDR3 is CASSVGGLAGGETQYF. The CDR3 coding sequence is TGTGCCAGCAGCGTAGGAGGACTAGCGGGAGGAGAGACCCAGTACTTC.

This chain connects TRBV12-3 or TRBV12-4 to TRBJ2-1; D may be TRBD2 (5 bases). The CDR3 loop spans 15 amino acids. V lost 6 bases and J 2 bases, leaving 14 bases between the germline ends. The DNA for the CDR3 is TGTGCCAGCAGCCTTAGCGCGAACCCCTACAATGAGCAGTTCTTC. Encoded protein: CASSLSANPYNEQFF.

V and J are TRBV4-2 and TRBJ2-4, with D unresolved. Trimming removed 0 bases from V and 0 bases from J, with 6 bases in between. The CDR3 is 15 residues long. Per the germline V gene, CDR1 is LGHNA and CDR2 is YNFKEQ. CDR3 sequence (DNA): TGTGCCAGCAGCCAAGAGGGCTCAGCCAAAAACATTCAGTACTTC. Amino acids: CASSQEGSAKNIQYF.

The chain couples TRBV7-3 to TRBJ2-1; 12 bases are shared with TRBD2. CDR1 and CDR2 (germline): SGHTA, FQGTGA. The CDR3 is made up of 16 amino acids. The J segment lost 8 bases and the V segment lost 4 bases, leaving 9 bases of the junction unmatched. CDR3 sequence: CASSSGLAGTSYEQFF. The CDR3 DNA sequence: TGTGCCAGCAGCTCCGGACTAGCGGGAACGAGCTATGAGCAGTTCTTC. The variable domain in full, completed from reference TRBV7-3 and TRBJ2-1, reads GAGVSQTPSNKVTEKGKYVELRCDPISGHTALYWYRQSLGQGPEFLIYFQGTGAADDSGLPNDRFFAVRPEGSVSTLKIQRTERGDSAVYLCASSSGLAGTSYEQFFGPGTRLTVL.

The gene calls are TRBV15 and TRBJ2-2; D is unresolved. The CDR3 length is 15 residues. Germline V gene sequence: CDR1 LNHNV, CDR2 YYDKDF (reference sequence). V was pared by 5 bases and J by 6 bases, with 16 bases between. The DNA of the CDR3 is TGTGCCACCAGCCTCTTCTCCCGGGTCCCCGGGGAGCTGTTTTTT. As protein: CATSLFSRVPGELFF.

Worth noting for this clonotype: Mismatch with germline at one junction end may stem from a read error. The CDR3, as DNA: TGTGCCAGCAGGGCGATCGGGACAGGGATGATGGTGAGCAGTGATTTC. It specifies CASRAIGTGMMVSSDF. The J gene is TRBJ2-7, the V gene TRBV28, with 9 bases lining up with TRBD1. Germline V gene sequence: CDR1 MDHEN, CDR2 SYDVKM. The CDR3 runs to 16 residues.

This clonotype was seen a handful of times. The V gene is TRBV7-2, the J gene TRBJ2-2; D is undetermined. The CDR3 extends over 14 amino acids. Trimming pared 5 bases from V and 6 bases from J, leaving 13 bases between. Germline V gene lookup returns CDR1 SGHTA and CDR2 FQGNSA. The CDR3 DNA is TGTGCCAGCAGCCTAGACTTGGGTGCCGGGGAGCTGTTTTTT. Amino acid sequence: CASSLDLGAGELFF.

J is TRBJ2-1 and V is TRBV20-1, with 11 nucleotides matching TRBD2. This CDR3 comprises 16 residues. CDR1 DFQATT and CDR2 SNEGSKA come from the germline V gene (reference sequence). With V trimmed by 3 bases and J by 3 bases, 7 bases remained unmatched. The CDR3 sequence is CSARSATSGSYNEQFF. DNA for the CDR3: TGCAGTGCTAGGTCCGCCACTAGCGGGAGCTACAATGAGCAGTTCTTC.